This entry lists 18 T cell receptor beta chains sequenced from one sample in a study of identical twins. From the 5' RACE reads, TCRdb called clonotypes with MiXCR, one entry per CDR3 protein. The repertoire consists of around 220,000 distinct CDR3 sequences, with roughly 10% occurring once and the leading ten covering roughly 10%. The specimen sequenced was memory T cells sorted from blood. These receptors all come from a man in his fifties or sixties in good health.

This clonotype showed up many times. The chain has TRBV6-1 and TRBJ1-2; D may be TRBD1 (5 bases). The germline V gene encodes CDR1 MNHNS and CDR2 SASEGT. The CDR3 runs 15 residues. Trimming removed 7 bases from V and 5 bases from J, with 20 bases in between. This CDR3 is CASKITGLTRYGYTF. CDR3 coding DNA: TGTGCCAGCAAAATTACAGGTCTAACTAGATATGGCTACACCTTC.

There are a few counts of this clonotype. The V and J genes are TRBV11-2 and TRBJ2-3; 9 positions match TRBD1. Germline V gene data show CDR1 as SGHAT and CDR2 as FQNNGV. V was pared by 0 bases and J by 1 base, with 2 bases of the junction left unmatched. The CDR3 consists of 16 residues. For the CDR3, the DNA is TGTGCCAGCAGCTTAGATTGGGACAGGGGCACAGATACGCAGTATTTT. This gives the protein CASSLDWDRGTDTQYF.

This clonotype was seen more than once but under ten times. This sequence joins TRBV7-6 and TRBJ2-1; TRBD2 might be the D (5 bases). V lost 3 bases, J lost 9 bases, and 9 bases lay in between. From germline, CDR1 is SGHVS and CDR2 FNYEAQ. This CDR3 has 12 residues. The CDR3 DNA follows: TGTGCCAGCAGCTTCAAGAGCGGTGAGCAGTTCTTC. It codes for CASSFKSGEQFF.

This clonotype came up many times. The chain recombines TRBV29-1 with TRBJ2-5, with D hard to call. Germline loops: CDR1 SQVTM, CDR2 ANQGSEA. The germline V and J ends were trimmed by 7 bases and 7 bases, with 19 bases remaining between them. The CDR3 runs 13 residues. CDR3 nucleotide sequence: TGCAGCGCCCGACCGACCCCATTCGGGACCCAGTACTTC. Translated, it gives CSARPTPFGTQYF.

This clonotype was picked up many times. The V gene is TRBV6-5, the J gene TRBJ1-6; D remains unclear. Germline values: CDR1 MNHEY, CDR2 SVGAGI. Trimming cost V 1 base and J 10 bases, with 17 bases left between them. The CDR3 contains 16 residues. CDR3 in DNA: TGTGCCAGCAGTTACTTCGACCCAAAGGCCGGATCACCCCTCCACTTT. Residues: CASSYFDPKAGSPLHF.

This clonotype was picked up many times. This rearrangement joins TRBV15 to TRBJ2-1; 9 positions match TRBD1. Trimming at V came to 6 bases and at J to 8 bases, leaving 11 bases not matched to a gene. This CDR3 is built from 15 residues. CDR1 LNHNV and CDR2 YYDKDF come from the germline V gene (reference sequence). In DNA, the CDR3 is TGTGCCACCAGAAACCCGGGACAGGGTAGGGATGAGCAGTTCTTC. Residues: CATRNPGQGRDEQFF.

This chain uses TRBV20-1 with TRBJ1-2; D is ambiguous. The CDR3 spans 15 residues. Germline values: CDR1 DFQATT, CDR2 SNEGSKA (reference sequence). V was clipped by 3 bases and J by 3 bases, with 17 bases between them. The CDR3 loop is CSASRAQKTDYGYTF. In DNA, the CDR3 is TGCAGTGCTAGCCGGGCCCAAAAGACCGACTATGGCTACACCTTC.

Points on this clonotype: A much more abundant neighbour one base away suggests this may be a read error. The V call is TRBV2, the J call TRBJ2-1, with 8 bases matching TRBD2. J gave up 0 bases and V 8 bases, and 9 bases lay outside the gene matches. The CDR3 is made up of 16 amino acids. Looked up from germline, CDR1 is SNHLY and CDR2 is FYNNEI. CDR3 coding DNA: TGTGCCAGCTGGAACGGGAGGGGGAGCTCCTACAATGAGCAGTTCTTC. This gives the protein CASWNGRGSSYNEQFF.

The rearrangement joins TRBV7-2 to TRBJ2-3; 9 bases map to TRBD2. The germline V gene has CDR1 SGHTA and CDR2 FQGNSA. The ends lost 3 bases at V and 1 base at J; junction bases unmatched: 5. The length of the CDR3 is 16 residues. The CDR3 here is CASSLAGGRGTDTQYF. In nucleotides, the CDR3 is TGTGCCAGCAGCTTGGCGGGGGGGCGGGGCACAGATACGCAGTATTTT.

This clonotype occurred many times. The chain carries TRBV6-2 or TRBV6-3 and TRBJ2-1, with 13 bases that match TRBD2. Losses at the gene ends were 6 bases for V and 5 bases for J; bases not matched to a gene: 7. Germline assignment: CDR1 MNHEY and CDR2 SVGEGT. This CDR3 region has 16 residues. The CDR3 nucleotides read TGTGCCAGCAGAAGCGGGACTAGCGGGGACCACAATGAGCAGTTCTTC. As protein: CASRSGTSGDHNEQFF.

The CDR3 loop is CASSQRAGASNEQFF. CDR3 bases: TGTGCCAGCAGCCAGAGGGCAGGGGCCAGCAATGAGCAGTTCTTC. V usage is TRBV7-2 and J usage is TRBJ2-1; D may be TRBD1 (6 bases). The CDR3 runs to 15 residues. Germline V gene data show CDR1 as SGHTA and CDR2 as FQGNSA. V lost 5 bases to trimming and J lost 6 bases, with 17 bases between them.

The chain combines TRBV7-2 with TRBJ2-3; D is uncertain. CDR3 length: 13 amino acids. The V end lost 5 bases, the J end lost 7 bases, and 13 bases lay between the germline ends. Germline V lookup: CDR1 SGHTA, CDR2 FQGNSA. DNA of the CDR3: TGTGCCAGCAGCACAACGATGGGGTATACGCAGTATTTT. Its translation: CASSTTMGYTQYF.

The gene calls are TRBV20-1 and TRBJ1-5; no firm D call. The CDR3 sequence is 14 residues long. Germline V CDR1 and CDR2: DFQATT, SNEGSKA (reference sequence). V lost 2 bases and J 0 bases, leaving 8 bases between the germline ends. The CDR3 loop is CSARPGFSNQPQHF. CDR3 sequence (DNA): TGCAGTGCTAGACCGGGATTTAGCAATCAGCCCCAGCATTTT.

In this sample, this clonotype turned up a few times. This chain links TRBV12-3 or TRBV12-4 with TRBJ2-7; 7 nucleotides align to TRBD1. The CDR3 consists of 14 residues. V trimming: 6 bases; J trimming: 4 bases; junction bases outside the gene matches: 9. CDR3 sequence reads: CASSLRTGLYEQYF. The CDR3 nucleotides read TGTGCCAGCAGCCTCAGGACAGGTTTATACGAGCAGTACTTC.

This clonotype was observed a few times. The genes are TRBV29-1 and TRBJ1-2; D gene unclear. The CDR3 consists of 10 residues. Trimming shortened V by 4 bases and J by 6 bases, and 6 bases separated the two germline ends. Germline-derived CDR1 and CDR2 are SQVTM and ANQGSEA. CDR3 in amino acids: CSVVENGYTF. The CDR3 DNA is TGCAGCGTTGTCGAGAATGGCTACACCTTC.

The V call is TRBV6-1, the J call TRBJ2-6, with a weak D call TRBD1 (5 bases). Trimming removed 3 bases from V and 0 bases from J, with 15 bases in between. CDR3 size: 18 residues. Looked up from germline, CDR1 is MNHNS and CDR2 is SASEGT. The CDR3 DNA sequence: TGTGCCAGCAGTGACAGGGATCCAACGTACTCTGGGGCCAACGTCCTGACTTTC. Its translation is CASSDRDPTYSGANVLTF.

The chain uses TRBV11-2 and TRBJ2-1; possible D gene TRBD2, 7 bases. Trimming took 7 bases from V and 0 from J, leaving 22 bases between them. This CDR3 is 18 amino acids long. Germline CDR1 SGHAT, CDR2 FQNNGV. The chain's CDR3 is CASTLGGGGASSYNEQFF. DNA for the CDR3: TGTGCCAGCACTCTCGGGGGCGGGGGAGCCAGCTCCTACAATGAGCAGTTCTTC.

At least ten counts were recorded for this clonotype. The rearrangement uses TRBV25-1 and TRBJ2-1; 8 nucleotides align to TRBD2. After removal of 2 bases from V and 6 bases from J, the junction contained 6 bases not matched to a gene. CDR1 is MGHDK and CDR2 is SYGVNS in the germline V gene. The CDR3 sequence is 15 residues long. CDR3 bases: TGTGCCAGCAGTGAACACGGGAGGGCCGGCAATGAGCAGTTCTTC. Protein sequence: CASSEHGRAGNEQFF.